This T cell receptor beta chain originates from a study of blood T cell repertoires in COVID-19. Study overall: Sites across the United States, Italy and Spain contributed samples from acute and convalescent COVID-19. PBMCs, B-cell-depleted T cells, or T cells were the source of the cDNA or gDNA that made up the material.

Assay used: immunoSEQ multiplex PCR; TCRdb lists only in-frame clones, some missing. Of about 410,000 clones in the sample, about nine tenths were seen once. Followed over time, Seattle patients had been enrolled while infection was active. This CDR3 region has 15 residues. Per germline, CDR1 SGDLS and CDR2 YYNGEE. Between the trimmed V and J ends, which lost 4 bases and 3 bases, there was a span of 14 bases. This receptor was obtained from a woman aged 40 to 50 with COVID-19, enrolled during active disease. The sample comprised peripheral blood. The gene calls are TRBV9 and TRBJ1-5; D gene unclear. CDR3 residues: CASSPLTGDNQPQHF. The CDR3 bases are TGTGCCAGCAGCCCCCTCACGGGTGACAATCAGCCCCAGCATTTT.